The 25 T cell receptor beta chains in this list originate from one sample, sequenced in a study of CD8+CD57+ T cells in acquired aplastic anemia. Template material for TCR beta VDJ and CDR3 profiling consisted of genomic DNA. TCRdb re-analysed the reads in MiXCR, keeping a single row per CDR3 protein. This sample has 160,000 or so distinct CDR3 sequences, with 40% to 60% found just once. Whoever was chosen for sequencing had shown CD8+CD57+ cell expansion by flow cytometry. The sequenced sample consisted of sorted CD4+, CD8+, or CD8+CD57+ T cells (not recorded which) from PBMCs. These receptors originate from a human donor with aplastic anemia.

The J gene is TRBJ2-5, the V gene TRBV20-1; TRBD2 agrees at 12 bases. Germline V gives CDR1 DFQATT, CDR2 SNEGSKA (reference sequence). Trimming removed 6 bases from V and 4 bases from J; junction bases left unmatched: 6. The CDR3 has 14 amino acids. The CDR3 reads CSANGLAGRETQYF. CDR3 DNA: TGCAGTGCGAACGGACTAGCGGGGCGAGAGACCCAGTACTTC.

This clonotype turned up a few times. A read error may explain this, as a much larger clone is one base away. The V and J genes are TRBV29-1 and TRBJ2-7; no clear D gene. This CDR3 contains 11 residues. Deletions cut 5 bases from V and 8 bases from J, with 13 bases between. Germline CDR1 SQVTM, CDR2 ANQGSEA. DNA of the CDR3: TGCAGCGTTAACAGCTCACACAAGCAGTACTTC. This sequence encodes CSVNSSHKQYF.

The chain is built from TRBV20-1 and TRBJ1-2; no firm D call. The CDR3 covers 13 residues. The V gene's germline CDR1 is DFQATT and CDR2 SNEGSKA (reference sequence). The ends were cut back, 2 bases at V and 6 bases at J, with 13 bases in the middle. This CDR3 reads CSARRTVKDGYTF. CDR3 sequence (DNA): TGCAGTGCTAGAAGGACGGTTAAGGATGGCTACACCTTC.

The chain combines TRBV20-1 with TRBJ2-7; TRBD2 is a possible D gene (6 bases). The CDR3 covers 16 residues. V lost 1 base to trimming and J lost 2 bases, with 18 bases between them. Germline loops: CDR1 DFQATT, CDR2 SNEGSKA (reference sequence). Here the CDR3 reads CSARGMTRGNPYEQYF. CDR3 nucleotide sequence: TGCAGTGCTAGAGGGATGACACGCGGGAACCCCTACGAGCAGTACTTC.

This clonotype was seen more than once but under ten times. This sequence joins TRBV27 and TRBJ2-1; TRBD1 is a possible D gene (6 bases). The CDR3 has 15 amino acids. Germline loops: CDR1 MNHEY, CDR2 SMNVEV (reference sequence). With 3 bases removed from V and 6 bases from J, the gap between germline ends came to 15 bases. In DNA form, the CDR3 reads TGTGCCAGCAGTTTCAGGGGCCCTATGGGCAATGAGCAGTTCTTC. Its protein is CASSFRGPMGNEQFF.

In this sample, this clonotype turned up many times. The V call is TRBV13, the J call TRBJ1-2; the D is unclear. V lost 0 bases to trimming and J lost 4 bases, with 9 bases between them. Germline CDR1 is PRHDT and CDR2 is FYEKMQ (reference sequence). This CDR3 spans 14 amino acids. For the CDR3, the DNA is TGTGCCAGCAGCTTAGGAGCGGGAATCTATGGCTACACCTTC. Translating it yields CASSLGAGIYGYTF. Full variable domain (remainder filled in from reference TRBV13 and TRBJ1-2): AAGVIQSPRHLIKEKRETATLKCYPIPRHDTVYWYQQGPGQDPQFLISFYEKMQSDKGSIPDRFSAQQFSDYHSELNMSSLELGDSALYFCASSLGAGIYGYTFGSGTRLTVV.

The chain joins TRBV5-4 to TRBJ2-7; 12 positions agree with TRBD2. Looked up from germline, CDR1 is SGHNT and CDR2 is YYREEE (reference sequence). Trimming cost V 6 bases and J 2 bases; bases outside gene matches: 6. The CDR3 totals 15 residues. CDR3 sequence reads: CASTDRLAGAYEQYF. DNA of the CDR3: TGTGCCAGCACCGACCGACTAGCGGGAGCCTACGAGCAGTACTTC. Drawing the rest from reference TRBV5-4 and TRBJ2-7, the complete variable domain is ETGVTQSPTHLIKTRGQQVTLRCSSQSGHNTVSWYQQALGQGPQFIFQYYREEENGRGNFPPRFSGLQFPNYSSELNVNALELDDSALYLCASTDRLAGAYEQYFGPGTRLTVT.

This clonotype turned up a few times. A much larger clone differs by one base, so this may be a read error. The rearrangement links TRBV19 to TRBJ2-5; D gene uncertain. The CDR3 is 15 amino acids. V was trimmed by 6 bases and J by 5 bases, leaving 19 bases between them. Germline CDR1 is LNHDA and CDR2 is SQIVND (reference sequence). The CDR3 nucleotides read TGTGCCAGTAGCCCCCAAATAGGGTTTAGGGAGACCCAGTACTTC. Its translation is CASSPQIGFRETQYF.

This clonotype was seen many times. The rearrangement links TRBV19 to TRBJ1-5; no reliable D call. Trimming removed 3 bases at V and 3 bases at J, with 9 bases between. This CDR3 contains 14 residues. From germline, CDR1 is LNHDA and CDR2 SQIVND (reference sequence). DNA for the CDR3: TGTGCCAGTAGTATTAAGGCCCCCAATCAGCCCCAGCATTTT. Its protein is CASSIKAPNQPQHF.

In its sample, this clonotype was seen many times. The chain joins TRBV19 to TRBJ1-2, with D uncertain. Trimming removed 5 bases from V and 4 bases from J, with 20 bases in between. This CDR3 spans 16 amino acids. CDR1 is LNHDA and CDR2 is SQIVND in the germline V gene (reference sequence). The DNA of the CDR3 is TGTGCCAGTAGTCCCTATCCCATTCTAGCCCCCTATGGCTACACCTTC. Translated: CASSPYPILAPYGYTF.

The chain combines TRBV15 with TRBJ2-7, with D perhaps TRBD2 (6 bases). V was clipped by 5 bases and J by 8 bases, with 7 bases between them. CDR3 length equals 10 residues. Germline V CDR1 and CDR2: LNHNV, YYDKDF (reference sequence). The CDR3 DNA reads TGTGCCACCAGCGGGAGGAAGCAGTACTTC. It specifies CATSGRKQYF.

This clonotype appeared a few times. V is TRBV15 and J is TRBJ2-7; 9 positions match TRBD1. CDR1 and CDR2 (germline): LNHNV, YYDKDF (reference sequence). This CDR3 is built from 14 residues. With 0 bases clipped from V and 4 bases from J, the junction kept 1 base outside the gene matches. This CDR3 is CATSREGTGYEQYF. The CDR3 coding sequence is TGTGCCACCAGCAGAGAAGGGACAGGGTACGAGCAGTACTTC. The complete variable domain, with remaining parts taken from reference TRBV15 and TRBJ2-7, reads DAMVIQNPRYQVTQFGKPVTLSCSQTLNHNVMYWYQQKSSQAPKLLFHYYDKDFNNEADTPDNFQSRRPNTSFCFLDIRSPGLGDTAMYLCATSREGTGYEQYFGPGTRLTVT.

The V and J genes are TRBV6-1 and TRBJ1-2; 8 bases fit TRBD1. CDR1 is MNHNS, CDR2 SASEGT, per germline. Trimming cost V 5 bases and J 4 bases; bases outside gene matches: 6. This CDR3 contains 14 residues. The CDR3 coding sequence is TGTGCCAGCAGTAATCCAGGGGGCATCTATGGCTACACCTTC. This gives the protein CASSNPGGIYGYTF.

This clonotype was observed many times. The gene calls are TRBV19 and TRBJ2-5, with D perhaps matching TRBD1 or TRBD2 (5 bases each). The CDR3 loop spans 16 amino acids. Germline V gene lookup returns CDR1 LNHDA and CDR2 SQIVND (reference sequence). Trimming took 1 base from V and 6 from J, leaving 18 bases between them. The CDR3 loop reads CASSIGHGTLSQTQYF. In DNA form, the CDR3 reads TGTGCCAGTAGTATAGGACACGGGACCCTCTCCCAGACCCAGTACTTC.

This clonotype was picked up many times. The CDR3 nucleotides are TGTGCCAGCAGTTCCGACCGGGACCAGCAGTTCTTC. Translation gives CASSSDRDQQFF. The rearrangement uses TRBV6-5 and TRBJ2-1, with D perhaps assigned TRBD1 or TRBD2 (5 bases each). The CDR3 loop spans 12 amino acids. Germline V gene data show CDR1 as MNHEY and CDR2 as SVGAGI. The V and J ends lost 4 bases and 11 bases respectively, with 12 bases between them.

This chain uses TRBV20-1 with TRBJ1-2, with D possibly matching TRBD1 (6 bases). This CDR3 is built from 16 residues. Germline lookup yields CDR1 DFQATT and CDR2 SNEGSKA (reference sequence). V was trimmed by 0 bases and J by 4 bases, leaving 18 bases between them. The DNA of the CDR3 is TGCAGTGCTAGAGATCTGGGGGCCGCTCGGGCCTATGGCTACACCTTC. Encoded protein: CSARDLGAARAYGYTF.

This clonotype was picked up many times. This sequence joins TRBV24-1 and TRBJ2-1; the match to TRBD2 covers 8 bases. Trimming removed 4 bases from V and 4 bases from J; junction bases left unmatched: 11. Germline V gene lookup returns CDR1 KGHDR and CDR2 SFDVKD. The CDR3 sequence is 17 residues long. The CDR3 DNA reads TGTGCCACCAGTGACCCCCGGGGTAGCGGGGCTTACAATGAGCAGTTCTTC. This sequence encodes CATSDPRGSGAYNEQFF.

The V gene is TRBV5-1, the J gene TRBJ2-7; D assignment may be TRBD1 or TRBD2 (5 bases each). This CDR3 has 14 amino acids. Germline CDR1 and CDR2: SGHRS and YFSETQ. V lost 0 bases to trimming and J lost 3 bases, with 10 bases between them. CDR3 loop: CASSLGDLNYEQYF. The CDR3, as DNA: TGCGCCAGCAGCTTGGGGGACCTAAACTACGAGCAGTACTTC.

The chain is built from TRBV30 and TRBJ2-5, with D perhaps TRBD2 (6 bases). This CDR3 has 14 residues. Trimming shortened V by 2 bases and J by 5 bases, and 15 bases separated the two germline ends. Germline assignment: CDR1 GTSNPN and CDR2 SVGIG (reference sequence). The CDR3 reads CAWSLGTGGETQYF. CDR3 DNA: TGTGCCTGGAGTCTTGGGACTGGCGGGGAGACCCAGTACTTC. Filled out from reference TRBV30 and TRBJ2-5, the complete variable domain reads SQTIHQWPATLVQPVGSPLSLECTVEGTSNPNLYWYRQAAGRGLQLLFYSVGIGQISSEVPQNLSASRPQDRQFILSSKKLLLSDSGFYLCAWSLGTGGETQYFGPGTRLLVL.

The genes are TRBV2 and TRBJ2-5, with unresolved D. Germline V gene lookup returns CDR1 SNHLY and CDR2 FYNNEI. The CDR3 contains 14 residues. V lost 3 bases and J 3 bases, leaving 11 bases between the germline ends. The CDR3 nucleotides read TGTGCCAGCAGTGACGGCAGAAAAAAAGAGACCCAGTACTTC. This sequence encodes CASSDGRKKETQYF.

There are a few counts of this clonotype. This may be a read error, as it is one base from a much larger clone. The gene calls are TRBV10-3 and TRBJ1-2; 7 nucleotides match TRBD1. The CDR3 sequence is 13 residues long. CDR1 is ENHRY and CDR2 is SYGVKD in the germline V gene. The CDR3 sequence: CASSTGQKHGCTF. In DNA, the CDR3 is TGTGCCAGCAGTACGGGACAGAAACATGGCTGCACCTTC.

This chain connects TRBV15 to TRBJ2-7; TRBD1 matches at 8 bases. CDR1 is LNHNV, CDR2 YYDKDF, per germline (reference sequence). The CDR3 sequence is 17 residues long. The V and J ends lost 3 bases and 0 bases, in that order; junction bases with no gene match: 10. The CDR3 coding sequence is TGTGCCACCAGCAGCTCCAGGTCGGGACAGGACTCCTACGAGCAGTACTTC. Amino acid sequence: CATSSSRSGQDSYEQYF.

The chain has TRBV20-1 and TRBJ2-1; D gene uncertain. V gave up 1 base and J gave up 0 bases, with 7 bases separating them. This CDR3 comprises 14 residues. Germline CDR1 is DFQATT and CDR2 is SNEGSKA (reference sequence). The CDR3 here is CSARGYTSYNEQFF. The CDR3 DNA reads TGCAGTGCTAGAGGATATACCTCCTACAATGAGCAGTTCTTC.

The chain links TRBV2 to TRBJ2-7; D not certain. Germline V gene sequence: CDR1 SNHLY, CDR2 FYNNEI. The CDR3 is 13 residues long. The V and J ends lost 4 bases and 2 bases respectively, with 9 bases between them. This CDR3 reads CASSGGSAYEQYF. CDR3 in DNA: TGTGCCAGCAGTGGGGGTTCCGCCTACGAGCAGTACTTC. Full variable domain (rest looked up from reference TRBV2 and TRBJ2-7): EPEVTQTPSHQVTQMGQEVILRCVPISNHLYFYWYRQILGQKVEFLVSFYNNEISEKSEIFDDQFSVERPDGSNFTLKIRSTKLEDSAMYFCASSGGSAYEQYFGPGTRLTVT.

This clonotype has a count of ten or more. This sequence joins TRBV13 and TRBJ2-1, with 9 bases matching TRBD2. Germline assignment: CDR1 PRHDT and CDR2 FYEKMQ (reference sequence). Losses at the gene ends were 5 bases for V and 2 bases for J; bases not matched to a gene: 7. The CDR3 is made up of 16 amino acids. CDR3 protein: CASSPILAGTYNEQFF. CDR3 bases: TGTGCCAGCAGCCCTATTCTAGCGGGGACCTACAATGAGCAGTTCTTC.